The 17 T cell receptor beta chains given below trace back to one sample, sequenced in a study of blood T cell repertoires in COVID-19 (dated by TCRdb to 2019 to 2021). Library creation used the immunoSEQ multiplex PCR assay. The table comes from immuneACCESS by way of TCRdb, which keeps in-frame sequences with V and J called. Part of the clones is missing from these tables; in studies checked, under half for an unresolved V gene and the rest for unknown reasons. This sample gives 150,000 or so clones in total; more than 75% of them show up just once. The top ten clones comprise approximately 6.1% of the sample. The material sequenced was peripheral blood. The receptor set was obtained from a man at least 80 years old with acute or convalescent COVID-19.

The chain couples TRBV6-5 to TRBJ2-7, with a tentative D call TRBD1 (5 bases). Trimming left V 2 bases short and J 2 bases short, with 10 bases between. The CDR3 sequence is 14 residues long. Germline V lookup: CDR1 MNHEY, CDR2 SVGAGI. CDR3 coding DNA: TGTGCCAGCAGTTACGGGGCGCTCACCTACGAGCAGTACTTC. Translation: CASSYGALTYEQYF.

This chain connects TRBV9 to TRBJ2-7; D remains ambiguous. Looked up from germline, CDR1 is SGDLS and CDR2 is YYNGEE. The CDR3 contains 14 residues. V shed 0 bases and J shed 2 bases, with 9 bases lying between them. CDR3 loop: CASSVEAGPYEQYF. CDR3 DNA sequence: TGTGCCAGCAGCGTAGAAGCAGGTCCCTACGAGCAGTACTTC.

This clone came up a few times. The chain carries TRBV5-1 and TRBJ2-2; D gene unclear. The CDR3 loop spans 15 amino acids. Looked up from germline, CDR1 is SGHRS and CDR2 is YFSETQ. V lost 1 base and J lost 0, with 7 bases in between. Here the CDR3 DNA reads TGCGCCAGCAGCTTGTTTGGCCCGAACACCGGGGAGCTGTTTTTT. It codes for CASSLFGPNTGELFF.

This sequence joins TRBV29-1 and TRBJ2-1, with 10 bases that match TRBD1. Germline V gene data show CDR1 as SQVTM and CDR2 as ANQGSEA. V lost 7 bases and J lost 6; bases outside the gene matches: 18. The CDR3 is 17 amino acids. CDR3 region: CSAIPYLGTGDSNEQFF. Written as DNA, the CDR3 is TGCAGCGCGATTCCTTATTTAGGGACAGGGGACTCCAATGAGCAGTTCTTC.

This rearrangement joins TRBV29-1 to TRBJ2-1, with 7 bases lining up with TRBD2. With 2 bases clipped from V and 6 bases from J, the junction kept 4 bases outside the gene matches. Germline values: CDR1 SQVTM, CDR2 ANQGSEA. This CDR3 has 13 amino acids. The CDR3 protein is CSVERGSANEQFF. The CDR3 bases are TGCAGCGTTGAACGCGGGAGCGCCAATGAGCAGTTCTTC.

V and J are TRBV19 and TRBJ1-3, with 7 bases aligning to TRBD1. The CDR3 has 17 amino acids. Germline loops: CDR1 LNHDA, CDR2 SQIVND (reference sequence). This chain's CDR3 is CASYRDSSPTTGNTIYF. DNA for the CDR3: TGTGCTTCGTATCGGGACAGTTCACCGACGACTGGAAACACCATATATTTT. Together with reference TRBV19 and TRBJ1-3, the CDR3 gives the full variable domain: DGGITQSPKYLFRKEGQNVTLSCEQNLNHDAMYWYRQDPGQGLRLIYYSQIVNDFQKGDIAEGYSVSREKKESFPLTVTSAQKNPTAFYLCASYRDSSPTTGNTIYFGEGSWLTVV.

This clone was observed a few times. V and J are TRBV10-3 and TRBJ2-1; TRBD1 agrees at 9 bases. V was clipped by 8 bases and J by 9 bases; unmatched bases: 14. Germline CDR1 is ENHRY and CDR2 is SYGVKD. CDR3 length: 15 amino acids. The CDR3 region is CAIQEQGALIGEQFF. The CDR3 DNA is TGTGCCATCCAGGAACAGGGGGCTTTAATTGGTGAGCAGTTCTTC.

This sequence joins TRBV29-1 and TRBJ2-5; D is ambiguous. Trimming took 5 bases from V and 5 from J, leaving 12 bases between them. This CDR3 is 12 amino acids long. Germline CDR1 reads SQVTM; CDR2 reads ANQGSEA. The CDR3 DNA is TGCAGCGTTCAAGGCCCCGGGGAGACCCAGTACTTC. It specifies CSVQGPGETQYF.

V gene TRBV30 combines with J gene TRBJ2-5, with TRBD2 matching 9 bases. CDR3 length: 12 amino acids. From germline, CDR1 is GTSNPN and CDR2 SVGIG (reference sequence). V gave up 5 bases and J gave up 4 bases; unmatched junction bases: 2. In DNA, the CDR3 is TGTGCCTGGGGACTAGCGTCAGAGACCCAGTACTTC. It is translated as CAWGLASETQYF.

The DNA for the CDR3 is TGTGCCAGCAGAAACGGACAGGGAATAAGCAATGAGCAGTTCTTC. It yields the protein CASRNGQGISNEQFF. The chain uses TRBV6-5 and TRBJ2-1, with 8 bases lining up with TRBD1. Germline assignment: CDR1 MNHEY and CDR2 SVGAGI. The CDR3 is 15 amino acids. J lost 6 bases, V lost 6 bases, and 10 bases had no gene match.

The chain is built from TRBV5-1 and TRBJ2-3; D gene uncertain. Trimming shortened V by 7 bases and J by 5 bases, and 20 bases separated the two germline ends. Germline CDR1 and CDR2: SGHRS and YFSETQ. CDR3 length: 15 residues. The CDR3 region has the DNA TGCGCCAGCTCGGCATACGCGACTCTACAAGATACGCAGTATTTT. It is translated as CASSAYATLQDTQYF.

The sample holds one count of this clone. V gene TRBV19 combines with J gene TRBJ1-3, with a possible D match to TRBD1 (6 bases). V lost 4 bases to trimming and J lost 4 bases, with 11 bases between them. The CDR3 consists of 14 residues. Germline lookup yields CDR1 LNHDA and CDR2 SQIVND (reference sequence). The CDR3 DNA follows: TGTGCCAGTAGTACGAACAGGGTGGGAAACACCATATATTTT. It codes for CASSTNRVGNTIYF.

The CDR3 reads CASSQDSVLDYNSPLHF. The DNA for the CDR3 is TGTGCCAGCAGCCAAGATAGTGTTCTTGACTATAATTCACCCCTCCACTTT. The rearrangement links TRBV3-1 (or the pseudogene TRBV3-2) to TRBJ1-6; the D is unclear. The CDR3 has 17 residues. The germline CDR1 and CDR2 sequences are LGHDT and YNNKEL (reference sequence). The germline V and J ends were trimmed by 0 bases and 3 bases, with 12 bases remaining between them.

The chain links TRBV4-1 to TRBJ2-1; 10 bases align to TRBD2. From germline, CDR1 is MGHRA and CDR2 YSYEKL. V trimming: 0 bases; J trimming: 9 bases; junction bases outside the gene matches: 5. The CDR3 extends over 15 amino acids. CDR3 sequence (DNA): TGCGCCAGCAGCCAAGATCCTAGCGGGAGCATTGAGCAGTTCTTC. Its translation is CASSQDPSGSIEQFF.

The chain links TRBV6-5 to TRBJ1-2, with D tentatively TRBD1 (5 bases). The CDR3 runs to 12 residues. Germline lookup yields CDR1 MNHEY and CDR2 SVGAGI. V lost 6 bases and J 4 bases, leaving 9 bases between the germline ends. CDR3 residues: CASRDTIYGYTF. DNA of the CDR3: TGTGCCAGCAGGGACACCATCTATGGCTACACCTTC.

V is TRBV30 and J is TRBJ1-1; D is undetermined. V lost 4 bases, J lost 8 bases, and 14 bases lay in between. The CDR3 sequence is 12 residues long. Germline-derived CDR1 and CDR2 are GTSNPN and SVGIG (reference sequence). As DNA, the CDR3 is TGTGCCTGGACCCTACTTACGCTCGAAGCTTTCTTT. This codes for CAWTLLTLEAFF. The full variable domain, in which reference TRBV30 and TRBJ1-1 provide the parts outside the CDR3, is SQTIHQWPATLVQPVGSPLSLECTVEGTSNPNLYWYRQAAGRGLQLLFYSVGIGQISSEVPQNLSASRPQDRQFILSSKKLLLSDSGFYLCAWTLLTLEAFFGQGTRLTVV.

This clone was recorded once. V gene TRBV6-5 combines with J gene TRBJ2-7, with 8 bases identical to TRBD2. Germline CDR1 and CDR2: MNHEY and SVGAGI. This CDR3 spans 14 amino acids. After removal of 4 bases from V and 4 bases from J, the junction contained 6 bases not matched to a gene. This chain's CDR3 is CASSLAGRLYEQYF. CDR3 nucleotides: TGTGCCAGCAGTTTAGCGGGGAGACTATACGAGCAGTACTTC.